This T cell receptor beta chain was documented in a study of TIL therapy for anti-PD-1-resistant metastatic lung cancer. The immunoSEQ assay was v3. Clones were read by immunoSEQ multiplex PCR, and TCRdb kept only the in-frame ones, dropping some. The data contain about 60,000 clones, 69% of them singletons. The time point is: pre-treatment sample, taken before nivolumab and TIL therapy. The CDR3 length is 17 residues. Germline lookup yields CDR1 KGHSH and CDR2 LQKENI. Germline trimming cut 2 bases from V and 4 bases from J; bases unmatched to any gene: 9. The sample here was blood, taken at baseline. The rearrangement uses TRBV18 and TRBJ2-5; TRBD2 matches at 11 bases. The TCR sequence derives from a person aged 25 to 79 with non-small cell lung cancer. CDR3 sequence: CASSPEFLAGGGETQYF. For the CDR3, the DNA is TGTGCCAGCTCACCAGAGTTCCTAGCGGGAGGAGGAGAGACCCAGTACTTC. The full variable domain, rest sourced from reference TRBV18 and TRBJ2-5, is NAGVMQNPRHLVRRRGQEARLRCSPMKGHSHVYWYRQLPEEGLKFMVYLQKENIIDESGMPKERFSAEFPKEGPSILRIQQVVRGDSAAYFCASSPEFLAGGGETQYFGPGTRLLVL.